This record looks at one TCR beta chain sequence and its context. This clonotype was recorded many times. The specificity of this receptor is unknown. Per-nucleotide qualities are absent, and no much larger clonotype sits a single base away. Cut back by 2 bases and 6 bases, the V and J ends lie 17 bases apart. The germline V gene provides CDR1 MGHDK and CDR2 SYGVNS. The CDR3, cysteine through phenylalanine, is 15 amino acids long. Of all the DNA, just the CDR3 is kept, 45 bases in frame from base 1. According to the study, the label for this sample's treatment or condition signals: allogeneic hematopoietic cell transplantation with graft depleted of TCRalphabeta T cells and CD19 B cells. TCRalphabeta/CD19-depleted allogeneic hematopoietic cell grafts were given to the transplant recipients, all of whom were children. Library generation was performed with PCR. The listed sequencing device is Illumina HiSeq 2500. Molecular barcoding was employed in the preparation of TCR libraries, with unique molecular identifiers being used to normalize TCRbeta repertoire quantification. TCRdb trimmed public reads at Q25 via fastp, called clones via MiXCR and kept in-frame beta chains. Rows are combined by CDR3 protein, so each entry shows the most common genes and DNA. Counted in this sample were 200,000 to 250,000 distinct CDR3 sequences; roughly 10% of them appeared once. Approximately 30% of the sample is held by the ten biggest clonotypes.

The data were taken from a study of T-cell reconstitution after alpha-beta-depleted transplantation in children (dated by TCRdb to about 2016). As for the study more broadly: Using TCR repertoire profiling, the study followed T-cell immune reconstitution in a quantitative way in children after TCRalphabeta/CD19-depleted allogeneic hematopoietic cell transplantation. Beyond this particular receptor, the publication reports: Over subsequent months, a decline in hyperexpanded clone frequencies was noted, and after one year, T-cell counts and TCRbeta diversity were mostly ascribed to newly produced T cells. The apparently early recovery of alphabetaT-cell counts about two months after transplant reportedly depended on only several hundred rapidly expanded clones that came from non-depleted graft cells. In some patients, high TCRbeta diversity at day 60 was attributed to recipient T cells and intrathymic progenitors that had survived conditioning.

This clonotype was obtained from a child under three years old with acute myeloid leukemia, due to receive a stem cell transplant. This sample comprised PBMCs, obtained before TCRalphabeta/CD19-depleted stem cell transplant. The V and J segments used are TRBV25-1 and TRBJ2-7; TRBD2 could be the D gene, as 6 bases match. CDR3 loop: CASSEPGTFRIEQYF. The nucleotide sequence reads as follows: TGTGCCAGCAGTGAACCCGGGACTTTCCGTATCGAGCAGTACTTC.